Presented here are 6 T cell receptor beta chains from one specimen sequenced in a study of cytomegalovirus exposure and HLA in healthy donors. In the PCR, 60 Vbeta and 13 Jbeta primers were used. TCRdb's copy holds only in-frame clones and misses some; the assay was immunoSEQ multiplex PCR. The repertoire holds 150,000 to 200,000 clones, with around 87% as singletons. Sample: PBMCs. These receptors were obtained from a woman aged 18-30 years in good health and CMV-seronegative.

This clone has only a few counts. This chain links TRBV5-1 with TRBJ1-5, with a possible D match to TRBD1 (5 bases). CDR1 and CDR2 (germline): SGHRS, YFSETQ. The CDR3 is 15 residues long. The germline V and J ends were trimmed by 2 bases and 0 bases, with 9 bases remaining between them. The CDR3 DNA sequence: TGCGCCAGCAGCTTACAAGGACATAGCAATCAGCCCCAGCATTTT. This gives the protein CASSLQGHSNQPQHF. The entire variable domain, with the rest obtained from reference TRBV5-1 and TRBJ1-5, is as follows: KAGVTQTPRYLIKTRGQQVTLSCSPISGHRSVSWYQQTPGQGLQFLFEYFSETQRNKGNFPGRFSGRQFSNSRSEMNVSTLELGDSALYLCASSLQGHSNQPQHFGDGTRLSIL.

The chain carries TRBV19 and TRBJ2-1, with D perhaps TRBD1 (5 bases). V gave up 3 bases and J gave up 4 bases, with 7 bases separating them. The germline V gene encodes CDR1 LNHDA and CDR2 SQIVND (reference sequence). There are 13 residues in the CDR3. The DNA of the CDR3 is TGTGCCAGTAGTATGGGGCAGTACAATGAGCAGTTCTTC. This encodes CASSMGQYNEQFF.

This chain links TRBV27 with TRBJ2-7; 7 bases are a match to TRBD1. Trimming at V came to 7 bases and at J to 4 bases, leaving 13 bases not matched to a gene. CDR3 length equals 15 residues. Germline CDR1 MNHEY, CDR2 SMNVEV (reference sequence). This CDR3 is CASTAVPGQLYEQYF. CDR3 DNA sequence: TGTGCCAGCACGGCTGTTCCGGGACAGCTATACGAGCAGTACTTC.

This chain links TRBV27 with TRBJ2-7, with 8 positions matching TRBD1. The length of the CDR3 is 11 residues. V lost 10 bases to trimming and J lost 4 bases; unmatched junction nucleotides: 3. Germline V gives CDR1 MNHEY, CDR2 SMNVEV (reference sequence). Here the CDR3 DNA reads TGTGCCACGCGACAGGGGTACGAGCAGTACTTC. Translating gives CATRQGYEQYF.

This chain links TRBV7-8 with TRBJ2-7, with a weak D call TRBD1 (7 bases). The germline V and J ends were trimmed by 5 bases and 3 bases, with 11 bases remaining between them. This CDR3 has 13 amino acids. Germline V gene data show CDR1 as SGHVS and CDR2 as FQNEAQ. CDR3 amino acids: CASSPGGHYEQYF. For the CDR3, the DNA is TGTGCCAGCAGCCCAGGGGGGCACTACGAGCAGTACTTC.

The chain joins TRBV6-6 to TRBJ2-1; 8 nucleotides line up with TRBD1. Germline V gives CDR1 MNHNY, CDR2 SVGAGI (reference sequence). CDR3 length equals 13 residues. The trim removed 6 bases at V and 7 bases at J, leaving 5 bases unmatched. Here the CDR3 reads CASSPGGLNEQFF. The CDR3 coding sequence is TGTGCCAGCAGCCCAGGGGGCTTGAATGAGCAGTTCTTC.